This TCR beta chain was identified during a study of blood T cell repertoires in COVID-19. Looking at the study overall: The United States, Italy and Spain were the sources of the acute and convalescent COVID-19 samples. T cells, B-cell-depleted T cells, or PBMCs provided the cDNA or gDNA that served as material.

This CDR3 region has 15 residues. Trimming took 1 base from V and 4 from J, leaving 11 bases between them. The V gene's germline CDR1 is SGHTA and CDR2 FQGNSA. Methods used by the authors: Reference gene primer amplification in the assay estimated nucleated cell counts. Clones were sequenced by immunoSEQ multiplex PCR, and TCRdb holds only the in-frame ones, with some missing. The DNA was the basis for D and trimming; V, J and clone size are from that table. The data show about 210,000 clones, with around 86% seen just once and approximately 5.2% held by the top ten. While infection was still active, Seattle patients were enrolled and then followed longitudinally.

This receptor was identified in an older woman with COVID-19, enrolled during active disease. Material for sequencing was peripheral blood. The chain uses TRBV7-2 and TRBJ1-3, with D hard to call. As DNA, the CDR3 is TGTGCCAGCAGCTTAGATCCGGAGTGGGGAAACACCATATATTTT. Amino acids: CASSLDPEWGNTIYF.